Below, 18 T cell receptor beta chains from the same sample are listed, as sequenced in a study of Graves' ophthalmopathy and Graves' hyperthyroidism. Transcripts of RNA were the source for amplifying TCR beta CDR3 regions. Second-round multiplex PCR came after a first-round RT-PCR that employed HTBI primers. MiXCR, applied by TCRdb to the multiplex PCR reads, yields one record per CDR3 protein. The top ten clones hold approximately 12% of a sample with over a million distinct CDR3 sequences, less than 45% of them seen once. Sequenced sample: peripheral blood or thyroid tissue (not recorded which). The receptors shown here come from an adult man with Graves' hyperthyroidism.

Notes on this clonotype: The junction shows a germline mismatch at one end, possibly a read error. This chain uses TRBV25-1 with TRBJ1-6; D ambiguous. The CDR3 has 11 amino acids. CDR1 and CDR2 (germline): MGHDK, SYGVNS. The CDR3 here is CAGSPRSPLHF. CDR3 bases: TGTGCCGGCAGTCCAAGGTCACCCCTCCACTTT.

This chain joins TRBV11-2 and TRBJ2-7, with 7 bases fitting TRBD1. J was trimmed by 4 bases and V by 4 bases; bases with no gene match: 10. Germline assignment: CDR1 SGHAT and CDR2 FQNNGV. This CDR3 is 15 amino acids long. The CDR3 spells CASSSILGRGYEQYF. The CDR3 DNA reads as TGTGCCAGCAGCTCAATCCTGGGCAGGGGGTACGAGCAGTACTTC. Together with reference TRBV11-2 and TRBJ2-7, the CDR3 gives the full variable domain: EAGVAQSPRYKIIEKRQSVAFWCNPISGHATLYWYQQILGQGPKLLIQFQNNGVVDDSQLPKDRFSAERLKGVDSTLKIQPAKLEDSAVYLCASSSILGRGYEQYFGPGTRLTVT.

The chain uses TRBV29-1 and TRBJ1-4; D is perhaps TRBD1 (6 bases). The CDR3 covers 11 residues. Germline lookup yields CDR1 SQVTM and CDR2 ANQGSEA. Trimming cost V 4 bases and J 8 bases, with 8 bases left between them. CDR3 in amino acids: CSVAGVEKLFF. CDR3 DNA sequence: TGCAGCGTTGCAGGGGTGGAAAAACTGTTTTTT.

This clonotype was found a few times. The rearrangement uses TRBV6-5 and TRBJ2-7; a weak D match, TRBD1 (5 bases). The V end was cut by 7 bases, the J end by 3 bases, with 19 bases between. The CDR3 is made up of 15 amino acids. Germline CDR1 and CDR2: MNHEY and SVGAGI. CDR3 DNA sequence: TGTGCCAGCACCACGACCCCAGGGAAACTCTACGAGCAGTACTTC. Protein product: CASTTTPGKLYEQYF.

This clonotype was seen only a few times. The rearrangement uses TRBV20-1 and TRBJ2-2, with 8 bases lining up with TRBD1. V was clipped by 3 bases and J by 4 bases; unmatched bases: 4. Germline V gene data show CDR1 as DFQATT and CDR2 as SNEGSKA (reference sequence). The CDR3 contains 14 residues. The CDR3 DNA reads as TGCAGTGCTAGCCCGACAGGGGTCACCGGGGAGCTGTTTTTT. This translates into CSASPTGVTGELFF.

A note on this clonotype: Given a much more abundant clone one base away, this may be a read error. The chain links TRBV7-6 to TRBJ2-2; D gene unclear. This CDR3 contains 14 residues. In germline, CDR1 is SGHVS, CDR2 FNYEAQ. Between the trimmed V and J ends, which lost 3 bases and 7 bases, there was a span of 12 bases. CDR3 loop: CASSFRLGGGELFF. The CDR3 DNA follows: TGTGCCAGCAGCTTTAGGTTGGGTGGCGGGGAGCTGTTTTTT.

V usage is TRBV20-1 and J usage is TRBJ2-6, with D possibly being TRBD1 or TRBD2 (5 bases each). This CDR3 has 13 residues. V dropped 2 bases and J dropped 4 bases, with 6 bases sitting between them. From germline, CDR1 is DFQATT and CDR2 SNEGSKA (reference sequence). CDR3 residues: CSARRDGANVLTF. The CDR3 DNA is TGCAGTGCTAGAAGGGACGGGGCCAACGTCCTGACTTTC.

With regard to this clonotype: This may come from a read error, since a much larger clone is one base off. Here the CDR3 DNA reads TGTGCCAGCAGCTTAGTGACCCCCGCTGAGGAGACCCAGCACTTC. Residues: CASSLVTPAEETQHF. The chain joins TRBV7-2 to TRBJ2-5; D is ambiguous. Germline CDR1 reads SGHTA; CDR2 reads FQGNSA. This CDR3 contains 15 residues.

This clonotype showed up many times. The V gene is TRBV9, the J gene TRBJ2-7; 12 nucleotides match TRBD2. The trim removed 4 bases at V and 4 bases at J, leaving 6 bases unmatched. CDR1 and CDR2 from the germline V gene are SGDLS and YYNGEE. CDR3 length: 15 residues. CDR3 loop: CASSPRTSGIYEQYF. The CDR3 nucleotides are TGTGCCAGCAGCCCAAGGACTAGCGGGATTTACGAGCAGTACTTC.

The rearrangement links TRBV5-1 to TRBJ2-7; D is perhaps TRBD2 (5 bases). The CDR3 has 13 amino acids. Germline assignment: CDR1 SGHRS and CDR2 YFSETQ. The V end was cut by 7 bases, the J end by 2 bases, with 13 bases between. The CDR3 nucleotides are TGCGCCAGCTCCCCGGGGTTTACCTACGAGCAGTACTTC. Encoded protein: CASSPGFTYEQYF.

The chain recombines TRBV5-4 with TRBJ2-3, with D tentatively TRBD2 (5 bases). The V and J ends lost 0 bases and 0 bases respectively, with 8 bases between them. The CDR3 runs to 15 residues. Germline V CDR1 and CDR2: SGHNT, YYREEE (reference sequence). The CDR3 coding sequence is TGTGCCAGCAGCTTGGCTAGCAGAAGCACAGATACGCAGTATTTT. Its translation: CASSLASRSTDTQYF.

This chain connects TRBV10-2 to TRBJ2-5, with 9 positions matching TRBD1. The CDR3 sequence is 15 residues long. Germline V gives CDR1 WSHSY, CDR2 SAAADI. V shed 6 bases and J 5 bases; nucleotides not matched to a gene: 10. CDR3 sequence reads: CASRATGGIQETQYF. The CDR3 DNA reads as TGCGCCAGCAGGGCGACAGGGGGGATTCAGGAGACCCAGTACTTC.

Ten or more counts support this clonotype. The rearrangement uses TRBV2 and TRBJ1-6; 7 positions match TRBD1. This CDR3 has 15 residues. The germline gives CDR1 SNHLY, CDR2 FYNNEI. The ends lost 3 bases at V and 9 bases at J; junction bases unmatched: 8. The CDR3: CASSDESGGSSPLHF. CDR3 sequence (DNA): TGTGCCAGCAGTGACGAGTCAGGGGGGAGTTCACCCCTCCACTTT.

The chain is built from TRBV5-1 and TRBJ2-2; TRBD1 might be the D (6 bases). The CDR3 loop spans 16 amino acids. Germline V gives CDR1 SGHRS, CDR2 YFSETQ. V gave up 7 bases and J gave up 6 bases, with 22 bases separating them. CDR3 loop: CASRPMGHHIPGELFF. In DNA, the CDR3 is TGCGCCAGCCGACCGATGGGACACCATATCCCCGGGGAGCTGTTTTTT. The variable domain in full, with the rest retrieved from reference TRBV5-1 and TRBJ2-2, is KAGVTQTPRYLIKTRGQQVTLSCSPISGHRSVSWYQQTPGQGLQFLFEYFSETQRNKGNFPGRFSGRQFSNSRSEMNVSTLELGDSALYLCASRPMGHHIPGELFFGEGSRLTVL.

V and J are TRBV28 and TRBJ2-7, with 8 bases lining up with TRBD2. This CDR3 comprises 15 residues. From germline, CDR1 is MDHEN and CDR2 SYDVKM. Unmatched junction bases numbered 8, after V lost 7 bases and J lost 0 bases. The CDR3 spells CASNAFSGASYEQYF. CDR3 sequence (DNA): TGTGCCAGCAATGCCTTTAGCGGGGCCTCCTACGAGCAGTACTTC.

A note on this clonotype: The junction and the germline gene differ at one end; a read error may be behind it. This chain joins TRBV25-1 and TRBJ1-4, with 9 bases aligning to TRBD1. CDR1 and CDR2 (germline): MGHDK, SYGVNS. This CDR3 has 18 amino acids. The CDR3 bases are TGTGCCTGCAGTGCAAAGGACCCTATTGGGACAGGGAATGAAAAACTGTTTTTT. Amino acids: CACSAKDPIGTGNEKLFF.

Many counts were recorded for this clonotype. The rearrangement uses TRBV11-2 and TRBJ2-5; possible D gene TRBD2, 6 bases. Germline CDR1 SGHAT, CDR2 FQNNGV. With 2 bases removed from V and 2 bases from J, the gap between germline ends came to 12 bases. The CDR3 sequence is 15 residues long. In DNA, the CDR3 is TGTGCCAGCAGCTTAAACCCCAGCGGGCAAGAGACCCAGTACTTC. Encoded protein: CASSLNPSGQETQYF.

This clonotype was seen more than once but under ten times. This sequence joins TRBV9 and TRBJ2-3; possibly TRBD2 for D (5 bases). Germline CDR1 and CDR2: SGDLS and YYNGEE. Trimming took 4 bases from V and 0 from J, leaving 12 bases between them. CDR3 size: 15 residues. The CDR3 DNA reads TGTGCCAGCAGCCAAGGAGCGGTTAGCACAGATACGCAGTATTTT. Translated: CASSQGAVSTDTQYF.